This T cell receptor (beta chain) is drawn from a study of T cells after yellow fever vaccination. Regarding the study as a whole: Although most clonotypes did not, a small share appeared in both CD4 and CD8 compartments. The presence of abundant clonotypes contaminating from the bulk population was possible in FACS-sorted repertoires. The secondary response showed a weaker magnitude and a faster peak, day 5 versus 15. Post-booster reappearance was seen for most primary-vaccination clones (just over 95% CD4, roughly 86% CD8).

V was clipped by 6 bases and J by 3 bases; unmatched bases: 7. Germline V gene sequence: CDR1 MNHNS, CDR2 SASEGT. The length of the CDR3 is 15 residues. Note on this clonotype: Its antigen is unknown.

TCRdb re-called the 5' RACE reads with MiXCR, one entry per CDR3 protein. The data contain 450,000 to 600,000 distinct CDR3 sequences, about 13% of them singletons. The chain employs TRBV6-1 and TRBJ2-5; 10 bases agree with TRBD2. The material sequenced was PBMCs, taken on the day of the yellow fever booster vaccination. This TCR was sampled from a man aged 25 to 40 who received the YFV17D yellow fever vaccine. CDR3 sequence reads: CASSTSGRAEETQYF. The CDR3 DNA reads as TGTGCCAGCAGCACCAGCGGGAGGGCGGAAGAGACCCAGTACTTC.